What follows are 17 T cell receptor beta chains derived from one specimen sequenced in a study of cytomegalovirus exposure and HLA in healthy donors. A multiplex PCR was run with 60 Vbeta primers and 13 Jbeta primers. Sequenced by immunoSEQ multiplex PCR; TCRdb stores in-frame clones only, minus some. The profile shows 62,000 or so clones, 70% to 90% of them singletons. The source material was PBMCs. The receptors come from a man aged 18 to 29 in good health and CMV-seronegative.

The CDR3 spells CASSESHDPYEQYF. In nucleotides, the CDR3 is TGCGCCAGCAGTGAGTCACACGATCCCTACGAGCAGTACTTC. The rearrangement links TRBV10-2 to TRBJ2-7; no definite D call. The CDR3 runs to 14 residues. Germline CDR1 WSHSY, CDR2 SAAADI. V lost 0 bases and J lost 2, with 8 bases in between.

This chain uses TRBV30 with TRBJ2-1; TRBD2 matches 7 bases. The CDR3 is made up of 12 amino acids. V lost 1 base and J lost 12; bases outside the gene matches: 6. Looked up from germline, CDR1 is GTSNPN and CDR2 is SVGIG (reference sequence). The DNA for the CDR3 is TGTGCCTGGAGTGCTAGAGTAGCGGGGCAGTTCTTC. It specifies CAWSARVAGQFF.

The rearrangement uses TRBV7-9 and TRBJ2-1; the D is unclear. The germline V gene has CDR1 SEHNR and CDR2 FQNEAQ (reference sequence). The CDR3 has 16 residues. The V end lost 1 base, the J end lost 3 bases, and 13 bases lay between the germline ends. The CDR3 loop reads CASSLVSDLFYNEQFF. DNA of the CDR3: TGTGCCAGCAGCTTAGTATCAGACTTATTCTACAATGAGCAGTTCTTC.

The chain joins TRBV30 to TRBJ2-3; 9 nucleotides match TRBD2. Germline V lookup: CDR1 GTSNPN, CDR2 SVGIG (reference sequence). Trimming at V came to 0 bases and at J to 5 bases, leaving 6 bases not matched to a gene. The CDR3 sequence is 15 residues long. As DNA, the CDR3 is TGTGCCTGGAGTGTAGGCGGGGGGGCCGGAGATACGCAGTATTTT. It is translated as CAWSVGGGAGDTQYF.

The rearrangement joins TRBV4-1 to TRBJ1-1; tentative D call: TRBD1 (5 bases). Germline V lookup: CDR1 MGHRA, CDR2 YSYEKL. V gave up 1 base and J gave up 3 bases, with 15 bases separating them. The CDR3 covers 16 residues. CDR3 sequence reads: CASSQVHGAWDTEAFF. The CDR3 coding sequence is TGCGCCAGCAGCCAAGTTCATGGGGCGTGGGACACTGAAGCTTTCTTT.

The CDR3 is CASSQRHTGGYTF. Here the CDR3 DNA reads TGTGCCAGCAGTCAACGGCATACGGGAGGCTACACCTTC. The chain is built from TRBV28 and TRBJ1-2; no definite D call. The V gene lost 5 bases and the J gene lost 8 bases, with 15 bases spanning the gap. The CDR3 has 13 residues. CDR1 MDHEN and CDR2 SYDVKM come from the germline V gene.

This clone showed up just a few times. V is TRBV6-5 and J is TRBJ2-1, with D perhaps matching TRBD1 (6 bases). Trimming removed 7 bases at V and 7 bases at J, with 17 bases between. Per germline, CDR1 MNHEY and CDR2 SVGAGI. The CDR3 covers 14 residues. The CDR3 protein is CASIQSGATNEQFF. CDR3 nucleotide sequence: TGTGCCAGCATCCAGTCAGGGGCCACAAATGAGCAGTTCTTC.

The count of this clone is one. This chain links TRBV28 with TRBJ1-1; 7 bases agree with TRBD1. The length of the CDR3 is 15 residues. The germline gives CDR1 MDHEN, CDR2 SYDVKM. The V gene end was trimmed by 5 bases and the J gene end by 2 bases; junction bases not matched to a gene: 8. In DNA, the CDR3 is TGTGCCAGCAGTCCCCAGACAGGGTTAAACACTGAAGCTTTCTTT. Protein: CASSPQTGLNTEAFF.

The chain couples TRBV5-1 to TRBJ1-1; D is undetermined. This CDR3 is 13 amino acids long. Per germline, CDR1 SGHRS and CDR2 YFSETQ. Deletions cut 1 base from V and 1 base from J, with 5 bases between. CDR3 sequence reads: CASSLWQNTEAFF. As DNA, the CDR3 is TGCGCCAGCAGCTTGTGGCAGAACACTGAAGCTTTCTTT.

The rearrangement joins TRBV28 to TRBJ1-6, with D tentatively TRBD1 (5 bases). The V gene lost 2 bases and the J gene lost 7 bases, with 9 bases spanning the gap. CDR3 length equals 14 residues. Per germline, CDR1 MDHEN and CDR2 SYDVKM. The CDR3 is CASSLAGPNSPLHF. Here the CDR3 DNA reads TGTGCCAGCAGTTTAGCGGGACCCAATTCACCCCTCCACTTT.

The chain joins TRBV5-1 to TRBJ2-2, with D possibly TRBD1 on 6 matching bases. CDR3 length: 16 amino acids. The germline V gene has CDR1 SGHRS and CDR2 YFSETQ. Between the trimmed V and J ends, which lost 4 bases and 1 base, there was a span of 14 bases. The CDR3 nucleotides read TGCGCCAGCAGCGACGGGACACTCAAGAACACCGGGGAGCTGTTTTTT. Encoded protein: CASSDGTLKNTGELFF.

V gene TRBV6-1 combines with J gene TRBJ1-5; no firm D call. CDR3 size: 15 residues. With 1 base removed from V and 4 bases from J, the gap between germline ends came to 11 bases. From germline, CDR1 is MNHNS and CDR2 SASEGT. The CDR3 sequence: CASSEVPELNQPQHF. CDR3 in DNA: TGTGCCAGCAGTGAAGTCCCGGAGCTAAATCAGCCCCAGCATTTT.

The sample holds a few counts of this clone. This sequence joins TRBV28 and TRBJ2-3; D gene ambiguous. This CDR3 spans 14 amino acids. From germline, CDR1 is MDHEN and CDR2 SYDVKM. V was pared by 3 bases and J by 2 bases, with 9 bases between. The CDR3 DNA reads as TGTGCCAGCAGTTTCGAGTCCCTCACAGATACGCAGTATTTT. This encodes CASSFESLTDTQYF.

The chain couples TRBV2 to TRBJ1-6; a weak D match, TRBD1 (5 bases). This CDR3 contains 14 residues. The germline CDR1 and CDR2 sequences are SNHLY and FYNNEI. Trimming removed 5 bases at V and 6 bases at J, with 11 bases between. The CDR3 reads CASSRDFVNSPLHF. CDR3 bases: TGTGCCAGCAGTCGGGACTTTGTTAATTCACCCCTCCACTTT.

This clone was seen once. This sequence joins TRBV6-6 and TRBJ2-1; D is perhaps TRBD1 (6 bases). The germline V and J ends were trimmed by 6 bases and 9 bases, with 18 bases remaining between them. In germline, CDR1 is MNHNY, CDR2 SVGAGI (reference sequence). The CDR3 runs 14 residues. CDR3 region: CASSGGGLRVEQFF. The CDR3 nucleotides read TGTGCCAGCAGCGGTGGGGGCCTGAGGGTTGAGCAGTTCTTC.

This chain joins TRBV6-1 and TRBJ1-1; 7 nucleotides align to TRBD1. This CDR3 region has 15 residues. J gave up 1 base and V 5 bases, and 7 bases lay outside the gene matches. In germline, CDR1 is MNHNS, CDR2 SASEGT. The CDR3 protein is CASSMQGESNTEAFF. CDR3 nucleotide sequence: TGTGCCAGCAGTATGCAGGGGGAATCGAACACTGAAGCTTTCTTT.

Only one count was recorded for this clone. Sequence at one end of the junction differs from germline and may be a read error. The chain carries TRBV9 and TRBJ2-7; possible D gene TRBD1, 5 bases. This CDR3 spans 12 amino acids. Germline CDR1 and CDR2: SGDLS and YYNGEE. CDR3 in amino acids: CASSVEDNNPSF. For the CDR3, the DNA is TGTGCCAGCAGCGTAGAGGACAACAACCCCTCTTTC. The full variable domain, completed using reference TRBV9 and TRBJ2-7, is DSGVTQTPKHLITATGQRVTLRCSPRSGDLSVYWYQQSLDQGLQFLIQYYNGEERAKGNILERFSAQQFPDLHSELNLSSLELGDSALYFCASSVEDNNPSFGPGTRLTVT.